The 29 T cell receptor beta chains presented below share a single source sample, sequenced in a study of beta chain features in type 1 diabetes. Isolated RNA was reverse transcribed in full, so expressed TCRB transcripts were sequenced. The protocol was immunoSEQ multiplex PCR, while the TCRdb copy is restricted to in-frame clones and leaves out a portion. The table has about 620,000 clones, about a sixth seen once. The sample consisted of naive CD4+ T cells from blood. Source of these receptors: a young man in good health.

This clone was picked up a small number of times. The chain uses TRBV10-3 and TRBJ1-2; 7 positions agree with TRBD1. The V and J ends lost 6 bases and 0 bases, in that order; junction bases with no gene match: 7. The length of the CDR3 is 15 residues. The germline gives CDR1 ENHRY, CDR2 SYGVKD. In DNA form, the CDR3 reads TGTGCCATCAGCCCTAAGGGGGCATCTAACTATGGCTACACCTTC. Encoded protein: CAISPKGASNYGYTF.

This clone was observed a few times. V and J are TRBV7-6 and TRBJ1-2; D unresolved. The CDR3 consists of 13 residues. The germline V gene has CDR1 SGHVS and CDR2 FNYEAQ. V lost 5 bases to trimming and J lost 2 bases, with 9 bases between them. For the CDR3, the DNA is TGTGCCAGCAGCCCGACGCGCAACTATGGCTACACCTTC. Protein product: CASSPTRNYGYTF. The whole variable domain, filled in from reference TRBV7-6 and TRBJ1-2, reads GAGVSQSPRYKVTKRGQDVALRCDPISGHVSLYWYRQALGQGPEFLTYFNYEAQQDKSGLPNDRFSAERPEGSISTLTIQRTEQRDSAMYRCASSPTRNYGYTFGSGTRLTVV.

This clone was recorded at least ten times. The chain couples TRBV10-3 to TRBJ2-7; 8 nucleotides line up with TRBD1. The CDR3 is made up of 14 amino acids. V trimming: 4 bases; J trimming: 0 bases; junction bases outside the gene matches: 2. Germline V gene sequence: CDR1 ENHRY, CDR2 SYGVKD. This CDR3 is CAISVTGASYEQYF. CDR3 in DNA: TGTGCCATCAGTGTGACAGGGGCCTCCTACGAGCAGTACTTC.

This clone was observed a few times. The rearrangement joins TRBV9 to TRBJ1-1, with no clear D. The length of the CDR3 is 15 residues. CDR1 SGDLS and CDR2 YYNGEE come from the germline V gene. Trimming cost V 0 bases and J 0 bases, with 9 bases left between them. In nucleotides, the CDR3 is TGTGCCAGCAGCGTAGAGGGCAGCTTGAACACTGAAGCTTTCTTT. The encoded protein is CASSVEGSLNTEAFF.

This clone came up a few times. CDR3: CASSAGTGGTNEQFF. The CDR3 nucleotides are TGTGCCAGCAGTGCTGGGACAGGTGGGACCAATGAGCAGTTCTTC. The gene calls are TRBV6-1 and TRBJ2-1; TRBD1 matches 8 bases. Germline V gene lookup returns CDR1 MNHNS and CDR2 SASEGT. Trimming at V came to 4 bases and at J to 6 bases, leaving 8 bases not matched to a gene. This CDR3 has 15 amino acids.

This sequence joins TRBV19 and TRBJ2-1; unclear D gene. V dropped 8 bases and J dropped 10 bases, with 12 bases sitting between them. The germline V gene has CDR1 LNHDA and CDR2 SQIVND (reference sequence). The CDR3 has 11 amino acids. CDR3 protein: CASWAREEQFF. Here the CDR3 DNA reads TGTGCCAGTTGGGCCCGAGAGGAGCAGTTCTTC.

This clone was detected a few times. The gene calls are TRBV23-1 and TRBJ2-7; D not resolved. TRBV23-1 is assigned to the ORF class and has an uncertain function. Trimming stripped 7 bases from V and 0 bases from J, with 4 bases between. The CDR3 loop spans 11 amino acids. CDR3 bases: TGCGCCAGCAAATCCTCCTACGAGCAGTACTTC. Its translation: CASKSSYEQYF.

This clone appeared a few times. The chain has TRBV7-2 and TRBJ2-7; 7 bases match TRBD2. This CDR3 comprises 17 residues. Germline CDR1 SGHTA, CDR2 FQGNSA. V shed 1 base and J 2 bases; nucleotides not matched to a gene: 11. CDR3 in amino acids: CASSLGVGREVAYEQYF. The CDR3 region has the DNA TGTGCCAGCAGCTTAGGCGTTGGGAGGGAGGTGGCCTACGAGCAGTACTTC.

The genes are TRBV7-2 and TRBJ2-1, with D possibly being TRBD1 (5 bases). This CDR3 region has 16 residues. Trimming cost V 5 bases and J 0 bases, with 14 bases left between them. Germline-derived CDR1 and CDR2 are SGHTA and FQGNSA. The CDR3 nucleotides are TGTGCCAGCAGCCCCAAAGGGGTCAGCTCCTACAATGAGCAGTTCTTC. Amino acid sequence: CASSPKGVSSYNEQFF. Supplemented by reference TRBV7-2 and TRBJ2-1, the full variable domain reads GAGVSQSPSNKVTEKGKDVELRCDPISGHTALYWYRQSLGQGLEFLIYFQGNSAPDKSGLPSDRFSAERTGGSVSTLTIQRTQQEDSAVYLCASSPKGVSSYNEQFFGPGTRLTVL.

In this sample, this clone turned up a few times. The chain carries TRBV23-1 and TRBJ2-7; possibly TRBD1 for D (6 bases). TRBV23-1 is labeled an ORF, and its function is uncertain. Trimming stripped 0 bases from V and 2 bases from J, with 14 bases between. The CDR3 contains 16 residues. CDR3 in amino acids: CASSQSCMGQAYEQYF. The CDR3 DNA reads TGCGCCAGCAGTCAATCTTGTATGGGACAAGCCTACGAGCAGTACTTC.

The V and J genes are TRBV7-9 and TRBJ1-6; the match to TRBD1 covers 10 bases. The CDR3 spans 15 residues. The J segment lost 7 bases and the V segment lost 1 base, leaving 1 base of the junction unmatched. Germline CDR1 and CDR2: SEHNR and FQNEAQ (reference sequence). The CDR3 sequence is CASSLEGQGNSPLHF. CDR3 DNA sequence: TGTGCCAGCAGCTTAGAGGGACAGGGGAATTCACCCCTCCACTTT.

This clone was seen a few times. The rearrangement uses TRBV7-9 and TRBJ1-4; D call uncertain. The germline V and J ends were trimmed by 1 base and 5 bases, with 8 bases remaining between them. The length of the CDR3 is 14 residues. In germline, CDR1 is SEHNR, CDR2 FQNEAQ (reference sequence). For the CDR3, the DNA is TGTGCCAGCAGCTTAGAAAAGAGGAATGAAAAACTGTTTTTT. Residues: CASSLEKRNEKLFF.

This clone was seen more than once but under ten times. One end of the junction fails to match germline, which may point to a read error. This chain joins TRBV7-6 and TRBJ1-5; D remains unclear. From germline, CDR1 is SGHVS and CDR2 FNYEAQ. CDR3 size: 15 residues. Here the CDR3 reads CASSVAGSVNQPQHF. Here the CDR3 DNA reads TGTGCCAGCAGCGTAGCCGGTTCCGTCAATCAGCCCCAGCATTTT.

The rearrangement links TRBV7-9 to TRBJ2-6; 9 bases are a match to TRBD1. V dropped 2 bases and J dropped 0; count of bases not matched to a gene: 8. Germline V CDR1 and CDR2: SEHNR, FQNEAQ (reference sequence). CDR3 length: 19 amino acids. CDR3: CASSLQVWTGDSGANVLTF. CDR3 in DNA: TGTGCCAGCAGCTTACAGGTCTGGACAGGGGACTCTGGGGCCAACGTCCTGACTTTC.

The chain has TRBV30 and TRBJ2-1; 7 bases agree with TRBD2. The CDR3 covers 15 residues. Germline assignment: CDR1 GTSNPN and CDR2 SVGIG (reference sequence). V was clipped by 4 bases and J by 0 bases; unmatched bases: 6. CDR3 loop: CAWNWGGGSYNEQFF. The CDR3 region has the DNA TGTGCCTGGAATTGGGGCGGGGGCTCCTACAATGAGCAGTTCTTC.

As concerns this clone: At one end the junction does not follow the germline gene, possibly because of a read error. The same CDR3 can be traced to other DNA sequences in this sample. The chain employs TRBV5-4 and TRBJ2-5; TRBD1 might be the D (5 bases). The CDR3 is made up of 15 amino acids. Germline CDR1 reads SGHNT; CDR2 reads YYREEE (reference sequence). The CDR3 nucleotides are TGCGCCAGCAGCTTGGGGCAGCTATCAAAAGGGACCCAGTACTTC. It specifies CASSLGQLSKGTQYF.

As concerns this clone: Other DNA variants within this sample encode the same CDR3. The chain recombines TRBV7-2 with TRBJ1-2; perhaps TRBD1 as D (5 bases). CDR1 SGHTA and CDR2 FQGNSA come from the germline V gene. Deletions cut 1 base from V and 0 bases from J, with 9 bases between. This CDR3 contains 15 residues. The CDR3 DNA reads TGTGCCAGCAGCTTAGGGGGCCTCGCTAACTATGGCTACACCTTC. This gives the protein CASSLGGLANYGYTF.

In regard to this clone: Other DNA sequences of this sample code for an identical CDR3. The chain uses TRBV5-4 and TRBJ2-2; D is undetermined. With 0 bases removed from V and 4 bases from J, the gap between germline ends came to 7 bases. CDR3 length: 14 residues. The germline gives CDR1 SGHNT, CDR2 YYREEE (reference sequence). CDR3 residues: CASSLGRSTGELFF. The CDR3, as DNA: TGTGCCAGCAGCTTGGGTCGGTCCACCGGGGAGCTGTTTTTT.

There are a few counts of this clone. This chain links TRBV10-3 with TRBJ1-1; D ambiguous. Trimming stripped 6 bases from V and 1 base from J, with 9 bases between. The germline V gene has CDR1 ENHRY and CDR2 SYGVKD. CDR3 size: 13 residues. The CDR3 DNA reads as TGTGCCATCAGGATAGCAGAGAACACTGAAGCTTTCTTT. This sequence encodes CAIRIAENTEAFF.

This clone occurred a few times. This chain joins TRBV5-1 and TRBJ2-4; TRBD1 agrees at 7 bases. Trimming cost V 5 bases and J 6 bases; bases outside gene matches: 5. CDR1 is SGHRS and CDR2 is YFSETQ in the germline V gene. The CDR3 sequence is 13 residues long. The CDR3 spells CASSSGQPNIQYF. In nucleotides, the CDR3 is TGCGCCAGCAGTTCGGGACAGCCAAACATTCAGTACTTC.

The chain employs TRBV7-2 and TRBJ1-1, with D perhaps matching TRBD1 (5 bases). CDR3 length: 16 amino acids. V lost 6 bases to trimming and J lost 5 bases, with 22 bases between them. Per germline, CDR1 SGHTA and CDR2 FQGNSA. DNA of the CDR3: TGTGCCAGCAGACCTCTCAGGGTTGGGGCGTTGACTGAAGCTTTCTTT. This translates into CASRPLRVGALTEAFF.

The chain joins TRBV12-5 to TRBJ2-2, with D maybe TRBD1 (5 bases). The germline gives CDR1 LGHNT, CDR2 FRNRAP. V lost 7 bases, J lost 5 bases, and 26 bases lay in between. The CDR3 spans 18 residues. For the CDR3, the DNA is TGTGCTAGTGCTACGATGCCTCTCAGGGTTTCGAGAACCGGGGAGCTGTTTTTT. Protein sequence: CASATMPLRVSRTGELFF.

In its sample, this clone was seen a few times. The rearrangement uses TRBV4-2 and TRBJ1-4; unclear D gene. The germline V gene encodes CDR1 LGHNA and CDR2 YNFKEQ. Trimming took off 1 base at V and 8 bases at J, with 17 bases between the two ends. This CDR3 is built from 16 residues. CDR3 residues: CASSQGGLARSEKLFF. The DNA of the CDR3 is TGTGCCAGCAGCCAAGGGGGTTTGGCTAGGAGCGAAAAACTGTTTTTT.

This chain joins TRBV19 and TRBJ2-6; D may be TRBD1 or TRBD2 (5 bases each). V was cut by 4 bases and J by 1 base, with 14 bases left in between. Looked up from germline, CDR1 is LNHDA and CDR2 is SQIVND (reference sequence). This CDR3 is 17 amino acids long. CDR3 in DNA: TGTGCCAGTAGTACAACGGGACGGGCGTCTGGGGCCAACGTCCTGACTTTC. Encoded protein: CASSTTGRASGANVLTF. Drawing the rest from reference TRBV19 and TRBJ2-6, the complete variable domain is DGGITQSPKYLFRKEGQNVTLSCEQNLNHDAMYWYRQDPGQGLRLIYYSQIVNDFQKGDIAEGYSVSREKKESFPLTVTSAQKNPTAFYLCASSTTGRASGANVLTFGAGSRLTVL.

V is TRBV6-5 and J is TRBJ2-7, with D possibly being TRBD1 (5 bases). V dropped 0 bases and J dropped 3 bases, with 12 bases sitting between them. Germline assignment: CDR1 MNHEY and CDR2 SVGAGI. This CDR3 is 15 amino acids long. CDR3 sequence reads: CASSYSPTENYEQYF. DNA for the CDR3: TGTGCCAGCAGTTACTCTCCGACAGAGAACTACGAGCAGTACTTC.

The V call is TRBV7-9, the J call TRBJ1-4, with 7 bases matching TRBD1. Unmatched junction bases numbered 7, after V lost 5 bases and J lost 7 bases. CDR1 SEHNR and CDR2 FQNEAQ come from the germline V gene (reference sequence). CDR3 length: 14 residues. DNA of the CDR3: TGTGCCAGCAGCCCCCAGGGGGTCAGTGAAAAACTGTTTTTT. Its translation is CASSPQGVSEKLFF.

This clone has more than one count but fewer than ten. The gene calls are TRBV9 and TRBJ2-5; D is unclear. V was shortened by 0 bases and J by 2 bases, with 8 bases between the two germline ends. CDR3 size: 14 residues. Germline CDR1 and CDR2: SGDLS and YYNGEE. CDR3 DNA sequence: TGTGCCAGCAGCGTAGCTCACGAACAAGAGACCCAGTACTTC. This encodes CASSVAHEQETQYF.

The chain uses TRBV7-2 and TRBJ2-3; D unclear. The CDR3 covers 15 residues. Trimming cost V 5 bases and J 1 base, with 13 bases left between them. The V gene's germline CDR1 is SGHTA and CDR2 FQGNSA. CDR3 in amino acids: CASSRPTVRTDTQYF. CDR3 coding DNA: TGTGCCAGCAGCCGTCCAACAGTCCGCACAGATACGCAGTATTTT.

This sequence joins TRBV7-8 and TRBJ1-4, with no clear D. The germline V and J ends were trimmed by 7 bases and 0 bases, with 12 bases remaining between them. Germline values: CDR1 SGHVS, CDR2 FQNEAQ. There are 15 residues in the CDR3. For the CDR3, the DNA is TGTGCCAGCACTGATCAAAGGGCAACTAATGAAAAACTGTTTTTT. Translated: CASTDQRATNEKLFF.